This TCR beta chain came from a study of blood T cell repertoires in COVID-19. Overall study context: Samples representing acute and convalescent COVID-19 were sourced from the United States, Italy and Spain.

Germline V lookup: CDR1 SNHLY, CDR2 FYNNEI. The CDR3 loop spans 14 amino acids. Trimming cost V 8 bases and J 6 bases, with 14 bases left between them. Original methodology: From reference gene primer amplification, estimates of nucleated cell counts were derived. Some clones are missing from TCRdb's copy, which holds only in-frame ones; the method was immunoSEQ multiplex PCR. V and J calls and clone size are as listed in that table; D and trimming were resolved from the DNA. This table has roughly 250,000 clones, about nine tenths appearing once. Enrollment of patients from Seattle took place during active infection, with longitudinal follow-up.

The chain combines TRBV2 with TRBJ1-6; D may be TRBD1 (5 bases). The TCR comes from a woman aged 30 to 39 with COVID-19, enrolled during active disease. The sequencing input was peripheral blood. The CDR3 region has the DNA TGTGCCAGCCACCTCGACAGCCTTAATTCACCCCTCCACTTT. It specifies CASHLDSLNSPLHF.